Shown below are 23 T cell receptor beta chains from a single sample sequenced in a study of Ad26.COV2.S vaccination and SARS-CoV-2 variants. Treatment denoted: about 20 received Ad26.COV2.S at low or high dose, single or two shots; about 5 received placebo; per-sample allocation not given. Sample collection was performed on day 63 after the first vaccine or placebo injection. Repertoires were generated with immunoSEQ multiplex PCR, while TCRdb's copy carries only in-frame clones and drops some. The sample lists about 400,000 clones, approximately 86% occurring once. This material consisted of peripheral blood, taken in a trial of Ad26.COV2.S vaccine versus placebo. The receptors were sampled from a person aged 18-65 years who received the Ad26.COV2.S COVID-19 vaccine or a placebo.

The chain employs TRBV11-2 and TRBJ2-6, with 10 bases fitting TRBD1. The length of the CDR3 is 20 residues. CDR1 SGHAT and CDR2 FQNNGV come from the germline V gene. Trimming cost V 0 bases and J 2 bases; bases outside gene matches: 10. The CDR3 reads CASSLDPPGQGSAGANVLTF. The CDR3 nucleotides are TGTGCCAGCAGCTTAGATCCCCCGGGACAGGGGTCGGCTGGGGCCAACGTCCTGACTTTC.

The chain uses TRBV5-6 and TRBJ1-1, with 8 bases fitting TRBD1. Germline V gene sequence: CDR1 SGHDT, CDR2 YYEEEE. Trimming at V came to 0 bases and at J to 5 bases, leaving 3 bases not matched to a gene. The CDR3 runs to 14 residues. CDR3 residues: CASSLETGVTEAFF. The CDR3 DNA sequence: TGTGCCAGCAGCTTGGAGACAGGGGTGACTGAAGCTTTCTTT.

The V gene is TRBV10-3, the J gene TRBJ2-6; D not resolved. Between the trimmed V and J ends, which lost 6 bases and 0 bases, there was a span of 6 bases. Germline V gives CDR1 ENHRY, CDR2 SYGVKD. This CDR3 spans 14 amino acids. The chain's CDR3 is CAIRESSGANVLTF. The CDR3 region has the DNA TGTGCCATCAGGGAAAGCTCTGGGGCCAACGTCCTGACTTTC.

The J gene is TRBJ2-2, the V gene TRBV5-1; 7 bases are a match to TRBD2. J was trimmed by 1 base and V by 0 bases; bases with no gene match: 3. The CDR3 has 16 amino acids. Germline V gene data show CDR1 as SGHRS and CDR2 as YFSETQ. The DNA for the CDR3 is TGCGCCAGCAGCTTGGATGCGGGGGTGAACACCGGGGAGCTGTTTTTT. It yields the protein CASSLDAGVNTGELFF.

The J gene is TRBJ2-7, the V gene TRBV7-2, with 8 bases that match TRBD2. This CDR3 has 16 residues. CDR1 and CDR2 from the germline V gene are SGHTA and FQGNSA. Germline trimming cut 0 bases from V and 7 bases from J; bases unmatched to any gene: 11. As DNA, the CDR3 is TGTGCCAGCAGCTTAGCGGGGGGTAGCGGGGCGGGAGAGCAGTACTTC. Its translation is CASSLAGGSGAGEQYF.

V gene TRBV28 combines with J gene TRBJ2-7; TRBD1 is a possible D gene (5 bases). The germline V gene has CDR1 MDHEN and CDR2 SYDVKM. This CDR3 contains 17 residues. The V end lost 6 bases, the J end lost 0 bases, and 21 bases lay between the germline ends. CDR3 residues: CASSLQIGQRISYEQYF. For the CDR3, the DNA is TGTGCCAGCAGCTTACAAATCGGACAACGCATCTCCTACGAGCAGTACTTC.

The V call is TRBV19, the J call TRBJ2-2; 9 nucleotides align to TRBD1. The V and J ends lost 7 bases and 7 bases, in that order; junction bases with no gene match: 13. Germline lookup yields CDR1 LNHDA and CDR2 SQIVND (reference sequence). There are 16 residues in the CDR3. The CDR3 nucleotides are TGTGCCAGTACCCCCACGGACAGGGGAATGGGCGGGGAGCTGTTTTTT. It encodes CASTPTDRGMGGELFF.

J is TRBJ2-2 and V is TRBV19, with D perhaps matching TRBD1 (6 bases). Per the germline V gene, CDR1 is LNHDA and CDR2 is SQIVND (reference sequence). This CDR3 contains 14 residues. The germline V and J ends were trimmed by 5 bases and 8 bases, with 15 bases remaining between them. The CDR3 region has the DNA TGTGCCAGTAGTTTCGCGGCCGACAGGGGGGAGCTGTTTTTT. It is translated as CASSFAADRGELFF.

This rearrangement joins TRBV5-1 to TRBJ2-1; a weak D match, TRBD1 (6 bases). The germline V and J ends were trimmed by 1 base and 8 bases, with 13 bases remaining between them. The CDR3 consists of 14 residues. CDR1 and CDR2 (germline): SGHRS, YFSETQ. CDR3 loop: CASSLSTGGDEQFF. Here the CDR3 DNA reads TGCGCCAGCAGCTTGTCGACAGGTGGGGATGAGCAGTTCTTC.

The chain carries TRBV19 and TRBJ2-7; D tentatively reads TRBD1 or TRBD2 (7 bases each). Between the trimmed V and J ends, which lost 3 bases and 1 base, there was a span of 19 bases. This CDR3 is built from 17 residues. The germline V gene has CDR1 LNHDA and CDR2 SQIVND (reference sequence). CDR3 residues: CASSILGGTEISYEQYF. The DNA of the CDR3 is TGTGCCAGTAGTATTCTGGGAGGGACAGAGATTTCCTACGAGCAGTACTTC.

The chain recombines TRBV11-2 with TRBJ2-1; no reliable D call. Germline V lookup: CDR1 SGHAT, CDR2 FQNNGV. Deletions cut 1 base from V and 4 bases from J, with 5 bases between. The length of the CDR3 is 13 residues. CDR3 nucleotide sequence: TGTGCCAGCAGCTTAGGGGTTTACAATGAGCAGTTCTTC. Amino acid sequence: CASSLGVYNEQFF.

This chain links TRBV5-1 with TRBJ2-7, with D unresolved. The CDR3 has 13 residues. Germline CDR1 reads SGHRS; CDR2 reads YFSETQ. Between the trimmed V and J ends, which lost 3 bases and 2 bases, there was a span of 9 bases. This CDR3 reads CASSSEPTYEQYF. The CDR3 DNA follows: TGCGCCAGCAGCTCCGAACCGACCTACGAGCAGTACTTC.

This clone was detected a few times. The J gene is TRBJ1-5, the V gene TRBV10-3, with TRBD1 matching 8 bases. V trimming: 10 bases; J trimming: 3 bases; junction bases outside the gene matches: 8. Germline CDR1 reads ENHRY; CDR2 reads SYGVKD. The CDR3 runs 14 residues. The CDR3, as DNA: TGTGCCAGCGGACAGGGACCCCTCAATCAGCCCCAGCATTTT. Its translation is CASGQGPLNQPQHF.

The chain links TRBV6-1 to TRBJ2-7, with 7 bases fitting TRBD1. Germline values: CDR1 MNHNS, CDR2 SASEGT. The CDR3 contains 16 residues. Losses at the gene ends were 0 bases for V and 0 bases for J; bases not matched to a gene: 5. The CDR3 reads CASSEADGDSSYEQYF. In nucleotides, the CDR3 is TGTGCCAGCAGTGAAGCGGATGGGGACAGCTCCTACGAGCAGTACTTC.

This chain uses TRBV19 with TRBJ1-5, with 10 bases fitting TRBD1. Trimming at V came to 5 bases and at J to 3 bases, leaving 7 bases not matched to a gene. Germline V lookup: CDR1 LNHDA, CDR2 SQIVND (reference sequence). This CDR3 is 16 amino acids long. CDR3 coding DNA: TGTGCCAGTAGTCCCGGGACAGGGGTTCCCAATCAGCCCCAGCATTTT. This translates into CASSPGTGVPNQPQHF.

The chain has TRBV29-1 and TRBJ2-5; TRBD1 matches at 10 bases. Losses at the gene ends were 7 bases for V and 4 bases for J; bases not matched to a gene: 3. This CDR3 is 12 amino acids long. Germline-derived CDR1 and CDR2 are SQVTM and ANQGSEA. CDR3 in DNA: TGCAGCGCGACAGGGGGCGCAGAGACCCAGTACTTC. This translates into CSATGGAETQYF.

CDR3 protein: CASSPIIVLGYGYTF. The DNA for the CDR3 is TGTGCCAGCTCACCGATCATTGTATTGGGCTATGGCTACACCTTC. The rearrangement joins TRBV19 to TRBJ1-2; no firm D call. CDR1 and CDR2 from the germline V gene are LNHDA and SQIVND (reference sequence). V lost 9 bases and J 4 bases, leaving 21 bases between the germline ends. The CDR3 consists of 15 residues.

This chain uses TRBV4-3 with TRBJ1-2; D may be TRBD1 (6 bases). The V gene lost 3 bases and the J gene lost 4 bases, with 12 bases spanning the gap. The length of the CDR3 is 14 residues. Germline V lookup: CDR1 LGHNA, CDR2 YSLEER. The CDR3 DNA reads as TGCGCCAGCAGCCACTCTAGGGGGTTCTATGGCTACACCTTC. This sequence encodes CASSHSRGFYGYTF.

The gene calls are TRBV3-1 (or the pseudogene TRBV3-2) and TRBJ2-1; TRBD2 agrees at 11 bases. The CDR3 is made up of 15 amino acids. Trimming cost V 2 bases and J 7 bases; bases outside gene matches: 4. Germline V gene sequence: CDR1 LGHDT, CDR2 YNNKEL (reference sequence). The CDR3: CASSQIAGGRNEQFF. For the CDR3, the DNA is TGTGCCAGCAGCCAAATAGCGGGGGGGCGAAATGAGCAGTTCTTC.

The chain couples TRBV7-2 to TRBJ2-1; 11 bases agree with TRBD2. Germline assignment: CDR1 SGHTA and CDR2 FQGNSA. Trimming took 5 bases from V and 7 from J; bases not matched to a gene: 16. The CDR3 runs 18 residues. The CDR3 DNA sequence: TGTGCCAGCAGCACAAGGGGTAGCGGGGGGGCCAAAAGGAATGAGCAGTTCTTC. It is translated as CASSTRGSGGAKRNEQFF.

For the CDR3, the DNA is TGCGCCAGCAGCTTTCGGACAGGAAAGGCTGGGGCCAACGTCCTGACTTTC. It encodes CASSFRTGKAGANVLTF. The chain carries TRBV5-1 and TRBJ2-6; 7 bases align to TRBD1. Germline V CDR1 and CDR2: SGHRS, YFSETQ. The CDR3 totals 17 residues. V lost 2 bases to trimming and J lost 2 bases; unmatched junction nucleotides: 7.

This chain links TRBV7-9 with TRBJ2-1; weak D call: TRBD2 (5 bases). Germline loops: CDR1 SEHNR, CDR2 FQNEAQ (reference sequence). Trimming removed 5 bases from V and 4 bases from J, with 15 bases in between. This CDR3 comprises 15 residues. The chain's CDR3 is CASSRTDAPYNEQFF. In DNA form, the CDR3 reads TGTGCCAGCAGCCGGACTGACGCGCCATACAATGAGCAGTTCTTC.

This rearrangement joins TRBV5-5 to TRBJ2-7, with 9 positions matching TRBD1. V dropped 3 bases and J dropped 3; count of bases not matched to a gene: 4. CDR1 is SGHKS and CDR2 is YYEKEE in the germline V gene (reference sequence). The CDR3 spans 14 residues. CDR3 DNA: TGTGCCAGCAGCTCCGACAGGGGGGGCTACGAGCAGTACTTC. Translating gives CASSSDRGGYEQYF.